This is a list of T cell receptor beta chains from one sample in a study of CD4 and CD8 cells across lung adenocarcinoma regions. Using its own MiXCR run on the PCR reads, TCRdb lists one record per CDR3 protein. The profile covers about 14,000 distinct CDR3 sequences, with roughly 48% appearing a single time and around 16% taken by the ten largest. Sequencing used CD4+ T cells from the center of a lung tumor. These TCRs come from a male donor with lung adenocarcinoma. The CD4 and CD8 labels of this study may be unreliable. Each CDR3 is given without its conserved first and last residue.

V | CDR3
TRBV4-1 | ASALGTGDGYT
TRBV6-1 | ASSRDPTGGYTDIQY
TRBV27 | ASSFRRTSGPNYYEQF
TRBV7-2 | ASSPARLAGEPLEQY
TRBV6-1 | ASRGRQGGTEAF
TRBV6-1 | ASRPGLAGAGADTQY
TRBV20-1 | SARGSGSSHEQY
TRBV19 | ASSIQGRGTEAF
TRBV10-2 | GDPERGRKNTQY
TRBV10-2 | ASMAGSYGEQF
TRBV4-1 | ASSQDLGLGVGEQF
TRBV6-5 | ASTWEYYNEQY
TRBV27 | ASIAGGPGTDELY
TRBV27 | ASIAGGPGTGELY
TRBV10-2 | ASSEQTHGTQY
TRBV6-2/TRBV6-3 | ASSYSRGAPEQF
TRBV20-1 | SARVTGETYGYT
TRBV4-1 | ASSAGLAIRYEQY
TRBV25-1 | ASSESGTEEEQY
TRBV4-2 | ASSQEGGSAYNEQF
TRBV7-2 | ASSLEGTSGNTIY
TRBV12-3/TRBV12-4 | ASRRTGGEGETQY
TRBV4-1 | ASSPGTGSVTQY
TRBV6-1 | ASRTTSGILGTQY